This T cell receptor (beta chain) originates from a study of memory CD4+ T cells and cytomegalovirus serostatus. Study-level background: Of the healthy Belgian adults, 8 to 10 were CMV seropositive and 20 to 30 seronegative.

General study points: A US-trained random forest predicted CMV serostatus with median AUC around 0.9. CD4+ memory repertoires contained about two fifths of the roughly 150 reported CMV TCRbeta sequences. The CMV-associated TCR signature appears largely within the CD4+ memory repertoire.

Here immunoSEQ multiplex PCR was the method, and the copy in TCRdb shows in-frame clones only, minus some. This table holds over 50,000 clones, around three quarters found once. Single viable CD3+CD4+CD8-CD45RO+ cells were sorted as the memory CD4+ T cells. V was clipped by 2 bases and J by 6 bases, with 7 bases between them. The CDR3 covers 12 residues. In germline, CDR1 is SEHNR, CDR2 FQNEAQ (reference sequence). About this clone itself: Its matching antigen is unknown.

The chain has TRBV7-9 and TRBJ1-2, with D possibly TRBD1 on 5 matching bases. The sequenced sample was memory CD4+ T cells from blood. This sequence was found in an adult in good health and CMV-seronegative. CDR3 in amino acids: CASSLKGHGYTF. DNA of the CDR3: TGTGCCAGCAGCTTAAAGGGGCATGGCTACACCTTC.